Reported below is one T cell receptor (beta chain). Its antigen is unidentified. Time point reported: week 23, last vaccination. Each dose delivered 300 ug of mutant IDH1 20-mer peptide subcutaneously with imiquimod. New WHO grade 3 or 4 astrocytomas that were IDH1-mutant and ATRX-lost had been found in donors. The data are from a study of a mutant IDH1 vaccine in newly diagnosed glioma. Overall study context: Former treatment meant radiotherapy, temozolomide, or both; the majority had gotten both.

TCRdb's copy holds only in-frame clones and misses some; the assay was immunoSEQ multiplex PCR. The table has around 78,000 clones, 65% to 90% seen once; the top ten hold 2% to 2.5%. The CDR3 spans 16 residues. V lost 4 bases and J lost 7; bases outside the gene matches: 16. Germline V CDR1 and CDR2: SGHNT, YYREEE (reference sequence). The receptor was derived from a man aged 30 to 45 with glioma. Some clones in this sample may be carry-over from other donors' samples. The sample here was PBMCs, taken from a glioma patient whose treatment included an IDH1 peptide vaccine. This chain connects TRBV5-4 to TRBJ2-7; 8 positions match TRBD1. CDR3 loop: CASSPTPRQGAREQYF. The CDR3 bases are TGTGCCAGCAGCCCTACCCCGCGGCAGGGGGCGAGGGAGCAGTACTTC.